The 5 T cell receptor beta chains below come from one sample, sequenced in a study of tumor-infiltrating lymphocytes in primary liver carcinoma (TCRdb year 2017). Without any cell sorting, total RNA and DNA were extracted together from about 20-30 mg of bulk tissue using the AllPrep DNA/RNA mini kit. TCRdb names Illumina HiSeq 2500 as the instrument used. Using a constant-region primer and ProtoScript II reverse transcriptase, TCRbeta-specific cDNA was reverse-transcribed from about 540 ng total RNA. Construction of the TCRbeta libraries relied on three nested rounds of multiplex PCR, following a slightly modified ARM-PCR procedure. The first two PCR rounds used multiplex TRBV1-TRBV30 forward primers with a Cbeta reverse primer, each for roughly 11 cycles. TCRdb handled the public reads itself, with Q25 trimming in fastp and clone calling in MiXCR, and kept productive beta chains. Duplicate CDR3 protein sequences are folded into a single record with the most common DNA and genes. This sample gives some 120,000 distinct CDR3 sequences in total; 64% of them show up just once. The ten biggest clones cover roughly 7.9% of the sample.

Sequenced: liver tumor tissue from sampling region 3. Read against the paper, the sample's cell subset or site label means: tumor region T3, left-lateral pole. These receptors all come from a woman in her sixties with primary liver carcinoma and hepatitis B virus infection.

On this clonotype: A read error may produce the germline difference seen at one junction end. The V and J genes are TRBV5-5 and TRBJ1-1, with unresolved D. The length of the CDR3 is 14 residues. Germline lookup yields CDR1 SGHKS and CDR2 YYEKEE (reference sequence). CDR3 in DNA: TGTGCCAGCAGCCTCCCGACAAGACACACAGAAGCTTTCTTT. Residues: CASSLPTRHTEAFF.

This clonotype was counted many times. The chain is built from TRBV24-1 and TRBJ1-5, with unresolved D. Per germline, CDR1 KGHDR and CDR2 SFDVKD. The CDR3 length is 16 residues. With 6 bases removed from V and 4 bases from J, the gap between germline ends came to 18 bases. The CDR3 is CATSPGTGRPNQPQHF. CDR3 DNA: TGTGCCACCAGTCCGGGCACGGGGAGACCTAATCAGCCCCAGCATTTT.

This clonotype was seen a few times. The chain combines TRBV30 with TRBJ1-1, with 7 bases matching TRBD1. CDR1 and CDR2 from the germline V gene are GTSNPN and SVGIG (reference sequence). CDR3 size: 12 residues. The V segment lost 3 bases and the J segment 5 bases; nucleotides outside the gene matches: 3. The chain's CDR3 is CAWRTGFTEAFF. CDR3 in DNA: TGTGCCTGGAGGACAGGGTTTACTGAAGCTTTCTTT.

On this clonotype: The junction differs from germline at one of its ends, possibly a read error. This chain uses TRBV28 with TRBJ2-3, with D perhaps matching TRBD1 or TRBD2 (5 bases each). CDR1 MDHEN and CDR2 SYDVKM come from the germline V gene. There are 18 residues in the CDR3. CDR3 bases: TGTGCCAGCAGTTTGACGCCCCAGGGACGGGGCAGCACAAATACGCAGTATTTT. It encodes CASSLTPQGRGSTNTQYF.

The chain couples TRBV6-2 or TRBV6-3 to TRBJ2-1; a weak D match, TRBD1 (5 bases). The V end lost 7 bases, the J end lost 8 bases, and 18 bases lay between the germline ends. Germline V CDR1 and CDR2: MNHEY, SVGEGT. This CDR3 region has 14 residues. The CDR3 DNA reads as TGTGCCAGCAATAAGGGGTTTAGGGTTGATGAGCAGTTCTTC. Translation: CASNKGFRVDEQFF.